Below, 16 T cell receptor beta chains from the same sample are listed, as sequenced in a study of blood T cell repertoires in COVID-19. Measured with immunoSEQ multiplex PCR; TCRdb has only the in-frame clones, and not every one. The sample holds some 240,000 clones, around nine tenths seen once. Sequenced sample: PBMCs or T cells enriched from blood (not recorded which). The receptors come from a woman aged 40 to 50 who had been exposed to COVID-19.

The chain combines TRBV3-1 (or the pseudogene TRBV3-2) with TRBJ1-6; D is possibly TRBD1 (5 bases). CDR1 LGHDT and CDR2 YNNKEL come from the germline V gene (reference sequence). The CDR3 is made up of 13 amino acids. V dropped 5 bases and J dropped 7 bases, with 9 bases sitting between them. CDR3 in amino acids: CASSGGMNSPLHF. The CDR3 nucleotides read TGTGCCAGCAGCGGGGGGATGAATTCACCCCTCCACTTT.

The rearrangement links TRBV7-9 to TRBJ1-6, with 9 bases identical to TRBD1. Trimming at V came to 0 bases and at J to 10 bases, leaving 4 bases not matched to a gene. The CDR3 has 15 residues. Germline V lookup: CDR1 SEHNR, CDR2 FQNEAQ (reference sequence). CDR3 coding DNA: TGTGCCAGCAGCTTAGCGGGACAGGGTAAATCACCCCTCCACTTT. It codes for CASSLAGQGKSPLHF.

The chain recombines TRBV6-1 with TRBJ1-3; 11 bases are shared with TRBD1. The CDR3 consists of 16 residues. Unmatched junction bases numbered 7, after V lost 1 base and J lost 8 bases. Germline values: CDR1 MNHNS, CDR2 SASEGT. This CDR3 reads CASSEDRTGGGYTIYF. CDR3 nucleotide sequence: TGTGCCAGCAGTGAAGATCGGACAGGGGGCGGTTACACCATATATTTT.

The V and J genes are TRBV19 and TRBJ1-1, with 8 bases identical to TRBD1. Losses at the gene ends were 2 bases for V and 5 bases for J; bases not matched to a gene: 13. Germline-derived CDR1 and CDR2 are LNHDA and SQIVND (reference sequence). This CDR3 is 17 amino acids long. DNA of the CDR3: TGTGCCAGTAGTATAAGTAGTTATCGGACAGGGAAGACTGAAGCTTTCTTT. This codes for CASSISSYRTGKTEAFF.

The gene calls are TRBV2 and TRBJ2-6; 7 positions agree with TRBD1. Losses at the gene ends were 6 bases for V and 0 bases for J; bases not matched to a gene: 2. This CDR3 spans 15 amino acids. In germline, CDR1 is SNHLY, CDR2 FYNNEI. CDR3 nucleotide sequence: TGTGCCAGCAGACCAGGGGGCTCTGGGGCCAACGTCCTGACTTTC. Its translation: CASRPGGSGANVLTF.

As to this clone: At one end, the junction sequence differs from germline, possibly due to a read error. This chain's CDR3 is CASSLTPPPYTEQFF. CDR3 nucleotides: TGTGCCAGCAGCTTAACACCGCCCCCATACACTGAGCAGTTCTTC. V usage is TRBV7-3 and J usage is TRBJ2-1, with no clear D. Germline V gene lookup returns CDR1 SGHTA and CDR2 FQGTGA. There are 15 residues in the CDR3. The complete variable domain, with remaining parts taken from reference TRBV7-3 and TRBJ2-1, reads GAGVSQTPSNKVTEKGKYVELRCDPISGHTALYWYRQSLGQGPEFLIYFQGTGAADDSGLPNDRFFAVRPEGSVSTLKIQRTERGDSAVYLCASSLTPPPYTEQFFGPGTRLTVL.

As to this clone: Other DNA sequences in this sample translate to the same CDR3. This chain connects TRBV18 to TRBJ1-2; D gene unclear. Germline CDR1 is KGHSH and CDR2 is LQKENI. This CDR3 has 13 amino acids. Deletions cut 2 bases from V and 8 bases from J, with 12 bases between. CDR3: CASSPEEGRGYTF. As DNA, the CDR3 is TGTGCCAGCTCACCAGAGGAGGGCCGGGGCTACACCTTC. Looking up the rest from reference TRBV18 and TRBJ1-2 gives the full variable domain: NAGVMQNPRHLVRRRGQEARLRCSPMKGHSHVYWYRQLPEEGLKFMVYLQKENIIDESGMPKERFSAEFPKEGPSILRIQQVVRGDSAAYFCASSPEEGRGYTFGSGTRLTVV.

This rearrangement joins TRBV6-2 or TRBV6-3 to TRBJ2-6, with D perhaps TRBD1 (5 bases). Trimming shortened V by 2 bases and J by 4 bases, and 12 bases separated the two germline ends. Germline CDR1 and CDR2: MNHEY and SVGEGT. The CDR3 has 16 amino acids. The CDR3 reads CASSYPLGAGANVLTF. DNA of the CDR3: TGTGCCAGCAGTTACCCGCTAGGGGCAGGGGCCAACGTCCTGACTTTC.

This clone was seen just once. The chain joins TRBV11-2 to TRBJ1-2; a weak D match, TRBD1 (5 bases). The V end lost 4 bases, the J end lost 5 bases, and 14 bases lay between the germline ends. This CDR3 region has 14 residues. Germline assignment: CDR1 SGHAT and CDR2 FQNNGV. CDR3 loop: CASSSPGVRYGYTF. The CDR3 DNA sequence: TGTGCCAGCAGCTCCCCGGGGGTCCGTTATGGCTACACCTTC.

V usage is TRBV28 and J usage is TRBJ1-5, with TRBD1 as a possible D gene (6 bases). This CDR3 has 15 amino acids. Germline loops: CDR1 MDHEN, CDR2 SYDVKM. The V end was cut by 0 bases, the J end by 7 bases, with 13 bases between. The CDR3 reads CASSLWGRGDQPQHF. CDR3 in DNA: TGTGCCAGCAGTTTATGGGGCAGGGGTGACCAGCCCCAGCATTTT.

V is TRBV24-1 and J is TRBJ1-6, with 7 bases lining up with TRBD1. The CDR3 contains 16 residues. Germline-derived CDR1 and CDR2 are KGHDR and SFDVKD. V trimming: 2 bases; J trimming: 6 bases; junction bases outside the gene matches: 6. The CDR3 DNA sequence: TGTGCCACCAGTGATTCCCTTCAGGGGGTTAATTCACCCCTCCACTTT. It codes for CATSDSLQGVNSPLHF.

The V gene is TRBV5-5, the J gene TRBJ1-2; TRBD1 matches 7 bases. The CDR3 has 16 amino acids. The germline V gene has CDR1 SGHKS and CDR2 YYEKEE (reference sequence). V shed 6 bases and J 4 bases; nucleotides not matched to a gene: 15. CDR3 in amino acids: CASNLRSGQASYGYTF. The CDR3 DNA reads TGTGCCAGCAACCTTAGGAGCGGACAGGCTTCCTATGGCTACACCTTC.

This chain joins TRBV19 and TRBJ2-3, with 7 bases that match TRBD2. Germline trimming cut 5 bases from V and 3 bases from J; bases unmatched to any gene: 2. This CDR3 has 13 residues. CDR1 and CDR2 (germline): LNHDA, SQIVND (reference sequence). The CDR3 nucleotides are TGTGCCAGTAGTTACGGGGGGACAGATACGCAGTATTTT. Amino acid sequence: CASSYGGTDTQYF.

This chain links TRBV30 with TRBJ1-1, with a possible D match to TRBD1 (6 bases). The CDR3 extends over 15 amino acids. CDR1 and CDR2 (germline): GTSNPN, SVGIG (reference sequence). With 2 bases removed from V and 1 base from J, the gap between germline ends came to 14 bases. The CDR3 protein is CAWSNRDTWNTEAFF. As DNA, the CDR3 is TGTGCCTGGAGTAACCGGGACACTTGGAACACTGAAGCTTTCTTT. Complete variable domain (other parts from reference TRBV30 and TRBJ1-1): SQTIHQWPATLVQPVGSPLSLECTVEGTSNPNLYWYRQAAGRGLQLLFYSVGIGQISSEVPQNLSASRPQDRQFILSSKKLLLSDSGFYLCAWSNRDTWNTEAFFGQGTRLTVV.

This chain links TRBV2 with TRBJ1-3; D is unresolved. V was trimmed by 7 bases and J by 0 bases, leaving 10 bases between them. The CDR3 contains 14 residues. From germline, CDR1 is SNHLY and CDR2 FYNNEI. This chain's CDR3 is CASTTGFSGNTIYF. CDR3 DNA sequence: TGTGCCAGCACTACGGGATTCTCTGGAAACACCATATATTTT.

The rearrangement links TRBV5-4 to TRBJ1-1; 7 bases are shared with TRBD1. This CDR3 has 13 residues. V lost 4 bases and J lost 4; bases outside the gene matches: 4. Germline V gene data show CDR1 as SGHNT and CDR2 as YYREEE (reference sequence). The CDR3 DNA reads TGTGCCAGCAGCGACACAGGGGTCACTGAAGCTTTCTTT. This gives the protein CASSDTGVTEAFF.